This T cell receptor beta chain comes out of a study of cytomegalovirus exposure and HLA in healthy donors. Whole-study context: For the approximately 360 genotyped donors, roughly 80% fell within the Caucasian-associated ancestry cluster.

In the PCR, 60 Vbeta and 13 Jbeta primers were used. Generated by immunoSEQ multiplex PCR, the TCRdb table keeps only in-frame clones and is missing some. The sample lists about 150,000 clones; 61% were seen once. The CDR3 is 15 amino acids. Trimming stripped 4 bases from V and 4 bases from J, with 17 bases between. The V gene's germline CDR1 is SGDLS and CDR2 YYNGEE. The donors (healthy individuals) were bone marrow donors. Study results and caveats: TCR beta sequences numbering under 20,000 were associated with HLA alleles at 0.05 false discovery rate in a later analysis.

This clone was seen only a few times. Its antigen is unidentified. This sequence joins TRBV9 and TRBJ1-1; D is perhaps TRBD1 (5 bases). The TCR sequence derives from a male donor in good health and CMV-seronegative. Sample: PBMCs. CDR3 DNA sequence: TGTGCCAGCAGCCCCAGTGGGGGGGGTGGCACTGAAGCTTTCTTT. Encoded protein: CASSPSGGGGTEAFF.